Here is one T cell receptor (beta chain) with its context. What it binds is unknown. Here immunoSEQ multiplex PCR was the method, and the copy in TCRdb shows in-frame clones only, minus some. The sample records about 95,000 clones, 85% to 90% being singletons. This specimen belongs to a study of T cell responses to AZD1222 COVID-19 vaccine. Germline V lookup: CDR1 SGHDN, CDR2 FVKESK. The V and J ends lost 6 bases and 4 bases, in that order; junction bases with no gene match: 5. The CDR3 extends over 14 amino acids. Study conclusions and caveats: The repertoires were collected only after the peak T cell response. The breadth and depth of Spike-specific TCRs increased once two AZD1222 doses had been given. It should be noted that donors were predominantly white British and more often female, and clonal diversity was possibly underestimated.

The receptor was derived from an adult in good health. V is TRBV14 and J is TRBJ1-1; 10 bases map to TRBD1. The source material was peripheral blood, sampled on day 0 of AZD1222 vaccination. CDR3 in amino acids: CASRRQGASTEAFF. CDR3 DNA sequence: TGTGCCAGCAGGAGACAGGGGGCAAGCACTGAAGCTTTCTTT.